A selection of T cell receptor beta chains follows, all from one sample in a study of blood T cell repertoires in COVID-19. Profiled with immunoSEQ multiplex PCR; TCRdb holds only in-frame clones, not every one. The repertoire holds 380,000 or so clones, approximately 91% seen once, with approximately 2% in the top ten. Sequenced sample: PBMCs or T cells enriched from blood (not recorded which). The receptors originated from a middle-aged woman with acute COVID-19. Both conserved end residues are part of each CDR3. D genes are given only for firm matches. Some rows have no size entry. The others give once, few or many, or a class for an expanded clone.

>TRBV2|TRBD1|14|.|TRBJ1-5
TGTGCCAGTGGGGGGACAGGGGGTAATCAGCCCCAGCATTTT
CASGGTGGNQPQHF
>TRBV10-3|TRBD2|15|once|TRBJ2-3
TGTGCCATCAGAACTAGCGGGGGGGAGTCAGATACGCAGTATTTT
CAIRTSGGESDTQYF
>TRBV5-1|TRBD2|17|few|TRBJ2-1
TGCGCCAGCAGCGCCGGACTAGCGGGGGCTATATACAATGAGCAGTTCTTC
CASSAGLAGAIYNEQFF
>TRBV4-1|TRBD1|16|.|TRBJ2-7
TGCGCCAGCAGCCAAGCCTCTGGACAGGGCAGGTACGAGCAGTACTTC
CASSQASGQGRYEQYF
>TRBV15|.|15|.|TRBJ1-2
TGTGCCACCAGCAGAGATTTAGGGGCCTTTTATGGCTACACCTTC
CATSRDLGAFYGYTF
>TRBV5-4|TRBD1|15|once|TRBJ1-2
TGTGCCAGCAACTCCCAAGACAGGGGCAACTATGGCTACACCTTC
CASNSQDRGNYGYTF
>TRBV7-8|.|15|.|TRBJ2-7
TGTGCCAGCAGCTTAGGAGTAGTGGCCCGCGGCGAGCAGTACTTC
CASSLGVVARGEQYF
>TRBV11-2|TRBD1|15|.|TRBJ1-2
TGTGCCAGCAGCCCCCGGGACAGGACAGGCTATGGCTACACCTTC
CASSPRDRTGYGYTF
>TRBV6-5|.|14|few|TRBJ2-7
TGTGCCAGCAGGCTCAGACAGGTCCCCTACGAGCAGTACTTC
CASRLRQVPYEQYF
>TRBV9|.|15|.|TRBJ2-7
TGTGCCAGCAGCGTAGAACAGGGAAGAACCTACGAGCAGTACTTC
CASSVEQGRTYEQYF
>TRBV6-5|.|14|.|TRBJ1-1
TGTGCCAGCTATACACAGGGTGGGAACACTGAAGCTTTCTTT
CASYTQGGNTEAFF
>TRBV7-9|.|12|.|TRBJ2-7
TGTGCCAGCAGCTTAACGGGATACGAGCAGTACTTC
CASSLTGYEQYF
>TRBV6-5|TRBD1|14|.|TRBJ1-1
TGTGCCAGCAGTCCTCACAGGGGGCAAAGGGAAGCTTTCTTT
CASSPHRGQREAFF
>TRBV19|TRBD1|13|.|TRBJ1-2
TGTGCCACCCCGGGACAGGGGAACTATGGCTACACCTTC
CATPGQGNYGYTF
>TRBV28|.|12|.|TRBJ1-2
TGTGCCAGCAGGAGATCTAACTATGGCTACACCTTC
CASRRSNYGYTF
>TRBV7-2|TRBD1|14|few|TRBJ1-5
TGTGCCAGCAGCTTAGTACAGGGGAATCAGCCCCAGCATTTT
CASSLVQGNQPQHF
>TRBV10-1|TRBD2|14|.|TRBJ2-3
TGCGCCAGCAGTGACGCGGGGGGCACAGATACGCAGTATTTT
CASSDAGGTDTQYF
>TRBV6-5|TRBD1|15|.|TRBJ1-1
TGTGCCACCGGGACAGGACCCGGAAGAAACACTGAAGCTTTCTTT
CATGTGPGRNTEAFF
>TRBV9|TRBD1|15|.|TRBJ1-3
TGTGCCAGCAGCCCGGGGGACAGGGATGGAAACACCATATATTTT
CASSPGDRDGNTIYF
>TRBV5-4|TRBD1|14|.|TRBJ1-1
TGTGCCAGCAGGTGGACAGGAACGAACACTGAAGCTTTCTTT
CASRWTGTNTEAFF
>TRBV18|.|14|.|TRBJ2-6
TGTGCCAGCTCACCTAAACTCGGGGCCAACGTCCTGACTTTC
CASSPKLGANVLTF
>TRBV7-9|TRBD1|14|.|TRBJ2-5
TGTGCCAGCAGCTGGGGGACAGGGATGGAGACCCAGTACTTC
CASSWGTGMETQYF
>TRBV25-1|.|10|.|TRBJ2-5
TGTGCCAGCAGGAGTGAGACCCAGTACTTC
CASRSETQYF
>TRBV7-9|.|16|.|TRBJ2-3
TGTGCCAGCAGCTTCCGCCGAACAGGGAGCACAGATACGCAGTATTTT
CASSFRRTGSTDTQYF
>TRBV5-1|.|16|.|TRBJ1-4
TGCGCCAGCAGCTTGGGGGACTCTACAACTAATGAAAAACTGTTTTTT
CASSLGDSTTNEKLFF
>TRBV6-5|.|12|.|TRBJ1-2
TGTGCCAGCAGTCGGGGTAGTCATGGCTACACCTTC
CASSRGSHGYTF
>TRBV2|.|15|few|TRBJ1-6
TGTGCCAGCAGCGGGGGGAGGAGGCTGGGGTCACCCCTCCACTTT
CASSGGRRLGSPLHF
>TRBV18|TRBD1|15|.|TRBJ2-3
TGTGCCAGCTCACCCCGACAGGGTAGCACAGATACGCAGTATTTT
CASSPRQGSTDTQYF
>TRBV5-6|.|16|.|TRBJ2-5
TGTGCCAGCACGACATGGAGGGCAGGTGCCCAAGAGACCCAGTACTTC
CASTTWRAGAQETQYF
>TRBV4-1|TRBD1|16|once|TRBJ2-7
TGCGCCAGCAGCCACTTGGGAAGGACAGGGGCTGACGAGCAGTACTTC
CASSHLGRTGADEQYF
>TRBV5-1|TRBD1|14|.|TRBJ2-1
TGCGCCAGCAGCCCACGGACAGGGCGGGATGAGCAGTTCTTC
CASSPRTGRDEQFF
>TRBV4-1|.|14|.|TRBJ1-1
TGCGCCAGCAGCCAGGAACTTCTAGGCACTGAAGCTTTCTTT
CASSQELLGTEAFF
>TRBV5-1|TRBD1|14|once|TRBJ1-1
TGCGCCAGCTCCCTGGGAGACAGGGACACTGAAGCTTTCTTT
CASSLGDRDTEAFF
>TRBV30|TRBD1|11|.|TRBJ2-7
TGTTACAGGGGGCCCCGGAGGGAGCAGTACTTC
CYRGPRREQYF
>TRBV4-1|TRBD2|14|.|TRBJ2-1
TGCGCCAGCAGGCTAGCGGGGGGGTCAAATGAGCAGTTCTTC
CASRLAGGSNEQFF
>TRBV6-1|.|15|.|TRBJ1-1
TGTGCCAGCAGTGACGCGGGAGCCGTGAACACTGAAGCTTTCTTT
CASSDAGAVNTEAFF
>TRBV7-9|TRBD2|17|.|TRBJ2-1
TGTGCCAGCAGCTTAGGGGCCGGGCGGGGGGGCCTCGGTGAGCAGTTCTTC
CASSLGAGRGGLGEQFF
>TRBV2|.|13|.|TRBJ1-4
TGTGCCAGCATTGGGCAGGGAGGTGAAAAACTGTTTTTT
CASIGQGGEKLFF
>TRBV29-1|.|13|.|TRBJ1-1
TGCAGCGCAGTCGAGGGTGCGAACACTGAAGCTTTCTTT
CSAVEGANTEAFF
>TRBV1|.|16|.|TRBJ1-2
TGCACCAGCAGCCAAGACGGCCCAACAGGGTTTAGTGGCTACACCTTC
CTSSQDGPTGFSGYTF
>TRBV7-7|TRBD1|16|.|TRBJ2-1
TGTGCCAGCAGCCCTGGGGACAGGGGTATCTACAATGAGCAGTTCTTC
CASSPGDRGIYNEQFF
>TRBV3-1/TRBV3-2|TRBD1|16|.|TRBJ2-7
TGTGCCAGCAGCCTCCCGCTCGGGACAGGGAAGGCCGAGCAGTACTTC
CASSLPLGTGKAEQYF
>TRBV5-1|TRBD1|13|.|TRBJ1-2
TGCGCCAGCAGCTCGGGACAGGTCAATGGCTACACCTTC
CASSSGQVNGYTF
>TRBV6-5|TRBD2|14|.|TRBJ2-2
TGTGCCAGCAGTCTAGCGGGGGGAATCGGGGAGCTGTTTTTT
CASSLAGGIGELFF
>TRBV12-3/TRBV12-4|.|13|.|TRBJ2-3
TGTGCCAGCAGTATAGACTCAACAGATACGCAGTATTTT
CASSIDSTDTQYF
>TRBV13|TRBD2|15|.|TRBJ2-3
TGTGCCAGCAGCTATCGCGGGGGGTCGGTAGATACGCAGTATTTT
CASSYRGGSVDTQYF
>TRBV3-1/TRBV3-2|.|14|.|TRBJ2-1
TGTGCCAGCACCTCGACAGTAAAATACAATGAGCAGTTCTTC
CASTSTVKYNEQFF
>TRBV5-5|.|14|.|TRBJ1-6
TGTGCCAGCAGCTTGGATGGGCAGGCGGGGCCCCTCCACTTT
CASSLDGQAGPLHF
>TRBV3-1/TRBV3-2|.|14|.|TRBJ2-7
TGTGCCAGCACCCTAGCAGGGGCCCCGGACGAGCAGTACTTC
CASTLAGAPDEQYF
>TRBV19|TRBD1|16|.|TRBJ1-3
TGTGCCAGTAGTCTTCCAGGGGGCCTATCTGGAAACACCATATATTTT
CASSLPGGLSGNTIYF
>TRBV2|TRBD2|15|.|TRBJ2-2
TGTGCCAGCAGTGGGGGACTAGGAAGTATCGGGGAGCTGTTTTTT
CASSGGLGSIGELFF